This T cell receptor (beta chain) was observed in a study of kidney transplant recipient with SARS-CoV-2 infection. TCRdb analysed the reads with MiXCR anew, one entry per CDR3 protein. The sample has 200,000 to 300,000 distinct CDR3 sequences, 25% to 30% seen once; the top ten hold roughly 7%. V lost 4 bases, J lost 4 bases, and 13 bases lay in between. The CDR3 runs to 14 residues. CDR1 is LGHNA and CDR2 is YSLEER in the germline V gene. In the case of this clonotype: A read error is possible here, since a much larger clone lies one base away.

This rearrangement joins TRBV4-3 to TRBJ1-2; no definite D call. The sequence came from a male patient aged 25-45 years who had COVID-19 and was a kidney transplant recipient. A subset of T cells may come from the graft donor. The sample consisted of a blood sample, taken at baseline and on roughly day 110 from a kidney transplant recipient. The CDR3 is CASSRGRRAYGYTF. Here the CDR3 DNA reads TGCGCCAGCAGCCGAGGTCGGAGGGCCTATGGCTACACCTTC.